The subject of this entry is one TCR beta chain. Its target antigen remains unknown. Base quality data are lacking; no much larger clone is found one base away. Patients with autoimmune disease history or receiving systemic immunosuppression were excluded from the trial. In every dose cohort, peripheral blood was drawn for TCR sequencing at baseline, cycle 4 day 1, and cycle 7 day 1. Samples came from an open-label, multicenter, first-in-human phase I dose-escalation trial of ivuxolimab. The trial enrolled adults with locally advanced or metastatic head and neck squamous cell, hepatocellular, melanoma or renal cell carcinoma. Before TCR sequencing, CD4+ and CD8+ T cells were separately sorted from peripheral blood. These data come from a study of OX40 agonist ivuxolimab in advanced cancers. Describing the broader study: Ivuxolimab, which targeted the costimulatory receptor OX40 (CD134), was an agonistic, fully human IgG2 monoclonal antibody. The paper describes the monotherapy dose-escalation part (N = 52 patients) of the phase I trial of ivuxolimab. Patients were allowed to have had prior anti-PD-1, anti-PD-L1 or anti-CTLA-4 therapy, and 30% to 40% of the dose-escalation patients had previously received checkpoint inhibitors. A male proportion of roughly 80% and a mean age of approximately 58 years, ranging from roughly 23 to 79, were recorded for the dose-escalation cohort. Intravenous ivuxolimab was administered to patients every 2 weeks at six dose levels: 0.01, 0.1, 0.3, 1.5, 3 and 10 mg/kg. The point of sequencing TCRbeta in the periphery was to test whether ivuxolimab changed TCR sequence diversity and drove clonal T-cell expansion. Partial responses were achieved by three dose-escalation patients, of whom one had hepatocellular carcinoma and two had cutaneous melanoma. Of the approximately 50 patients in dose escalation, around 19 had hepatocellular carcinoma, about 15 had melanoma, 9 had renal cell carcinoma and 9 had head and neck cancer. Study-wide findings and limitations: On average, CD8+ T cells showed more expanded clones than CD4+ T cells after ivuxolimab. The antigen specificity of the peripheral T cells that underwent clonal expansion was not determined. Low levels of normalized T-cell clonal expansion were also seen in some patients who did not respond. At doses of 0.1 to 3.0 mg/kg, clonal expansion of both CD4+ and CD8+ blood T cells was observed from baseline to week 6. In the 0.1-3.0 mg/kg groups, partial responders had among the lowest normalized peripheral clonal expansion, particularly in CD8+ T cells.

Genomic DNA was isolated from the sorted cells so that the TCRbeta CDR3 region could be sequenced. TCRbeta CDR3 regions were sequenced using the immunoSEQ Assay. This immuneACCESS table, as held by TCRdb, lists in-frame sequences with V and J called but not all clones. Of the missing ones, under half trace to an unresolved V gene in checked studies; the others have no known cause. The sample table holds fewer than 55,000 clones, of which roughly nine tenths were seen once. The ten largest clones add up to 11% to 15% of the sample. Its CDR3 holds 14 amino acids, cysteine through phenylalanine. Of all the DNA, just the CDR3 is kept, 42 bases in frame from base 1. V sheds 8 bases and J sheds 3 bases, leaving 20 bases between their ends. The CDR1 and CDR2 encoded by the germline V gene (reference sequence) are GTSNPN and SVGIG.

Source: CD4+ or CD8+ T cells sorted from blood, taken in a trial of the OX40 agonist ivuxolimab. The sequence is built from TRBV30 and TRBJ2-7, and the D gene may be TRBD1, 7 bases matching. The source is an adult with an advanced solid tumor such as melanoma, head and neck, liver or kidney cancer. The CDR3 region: CAGAGTVQFYEQYF. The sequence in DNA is TGTGCCGGCGCGGGGACAGTGCAGTTCTACGAGCAGTACTTC.